Shown below are 22 T cell receptor beta chains from a single sample sequenced in a study of blood T cells in healthy people across ages. A sample-barcoded 5' primer and a J-beta primer mix were used in a second PCR of roughly 6 to 11 cycles. TCRdb reanalysed the 5' RACE reads using MiXCR and keeps one entry per CDR3 protein. The sample carries around 1.7 million distinct CDR3 sequences, about 30% recorded once. The sequenced material came from blood. Every receptor here comes from a woman aged 25 to 39 in good health.

At least ten counts were recorded for this clonotype. The chain is built from TRBV25-1 and TRBJ2-7; possibly TRBD1 for D (5 bases). Germline V CDR1 and CDR2: MGHDK, SYGVNS. The CDR3 has 13 residues. V shed 6 bases and J shed 2 bases, with 11 bases lying between them. CDR3 region: CASRTDSTYEQYF. The CDR3 nucleotides are TGTGCCAGCAGGACCGACAGTACCTACGAGCAGTACTTC.

This clonotype was observed a handful of times. The chain recombines TRBV11-3 with TRBJ2-2; perhaps TRBD1 as D (5 bases). Looked up from germline, CDR1 is SGHNT and CDR2 is YENEEA. Trimming took off 4 bases at V and 6 bases at J, with 21 bases between the two ends. This CDR3 has 17 amino acids. The CDR3 sequence: CASSSDLGQGFAGELFF. CDR3 nucleotides: TGTGCCAGCAGCTCAGATCTTGGGCAGGGTTTCGCCGGGGAGCTGTTTTTT.

The table lists this clonotype with a few counts. The chain couples TRBV4-1 to TRBJ2-7; D call uncertain. CDR1 and CDR2 (germline): MGHRA, YSYEKL. Trimming removed 1 base from V and 5 bases from J, with 12 bases in between. CDR3 length equals 14 residues. The CDR3 bases are TGCGCCAGCAGCCAAGCGGCATGGAGAAACGAGCAGTACTTC. Protein sequence: CASSQAAWRNEQYF.

This clonotype was recorded at least ten times. The chain has TRBV5-1 and TRBJ2-4; D uncertain. Trimming took 0 bases from V and 1 from J, leaving 20 bases between them. CDR3 length equals 19 residues. Germline lookup yields CDR1 SGHRS and CDR2 YFSETQ. The CDR3 region has the DNA TGCGCCAGCAGCTTGGAACAGATTAAGGTCGGTCCGGCCAAAAACATTCAGTACTTC. Translation: CASSLEQIKVGPAKNIQYF.

This chain joins TRBV6-5 and TRBJ2-1; D not resolved. In germline, CDR1 is MNHEY, CDR2 SVGAGI. The CDR3 runs 15 residues. Trimming removed 2 bases at V and 0 bases at J, with 8 bases between. The CDR3 here is CASSYARASYNEQFF. CDR3 coding DNA: TGTGCCAGCAGTTACGCCCGTGCCTCCTACAATGAGCAGTTCTTC.

This clonotype was observed many times. The chain is built from TRBV5-1 and TRBJ2-1; no firm D call. The germline V gene has CDR1 SGHRS and CDR2 YFSETQ. Trimming took off 0 bases at V and 8 bases at J, with 6 bases between the two ends. CDR3 length equals 12 residues. Here the CDR3 reads CASSLGRDEQFF. In DNA, the CDR3 is TGCGCCAGCAGCTTGGGGAGAGATGAGCAGTTCTTC.

Note on this clonotype: This clone may be a read error of a much larger clone one base away. The genes are TRBV7-2 and TRBJ2-2; TRBD1 is a possible D gene (6 bases). The CDR3 is made up of 12 amino acids. The germline V gene encodes CDR1 SGHTA and CDR2 FQGNSA. CDR3 protein: CASSPGAGERFF. CDR3 in DNA: TGTGCCAGCAGCCCAGGGGCCGGGGAGCGGTTTTTT.

The chain uses TRBV24-1 and TRBJ2-7, with unresolved D. The J call may be wrong; the DNA end is better matched by TRBJ2-5. CDR1 and CDR2 from the germline V gene are KGHDR and SFDVKD. The CDR3 length is 13 residues. DNA for the CDR3: TGTGCCACCAGTGAGACGGTCCAAGAGACCCAGTACTTC. Translating it yields CATSETVQETQYF.

This clonotype was seen only once. A much larger clone differs by one base, so this may be a read error. The chain recombines TRBV6-6 with TRBJ1-2; 7 bases are a match to TRBD1. CDR3 length equals 16 residues. CDR1 MNHNY and CDR2 SVGAGI come from the germline V gene (reference sequence). CDR3 sequence: CVSSLLPTGTNYGYTF. The CDR3, as DNA: TGTGTCAGCAGTTTACTCCCGACAGGGACTAACTATGGCTACACCTTC.

This clonotype was detected a few times. The V gene is TRBV29-1, the J gene TRBJ2-7; tentative D call: TRBD2 (6 bases). The CDR3 has 16 amino acids. CDR1 SQVTM and CDR2 ANQGSEA come from the germline V gene. V dropped 1 base and J dropped 2 bases, with 18 bases sitting between them. The CDR3 DNA reads as TGCAGCGTTGAAGCCCGATCGGGGGTTGGGGCCTACGAGCAGTACTTC. Protein product: CSVEARSGVGAYEQYF.

This clonotype was seen more than once but under ten times. V and J are TRBV12-5 and TRBJ2-1, with 8 nucleotides matching TRBD2. Trimming removed 3 bases from V and 7 bases from J; junction bases left unmatched: 8. Germline-derived CDR1 and CDR2 are LGHNT and FRNRAP. CDR3 size: 15 residues. In nucleotides, the CDR3 is TGTGCTAGTGGTTTTTTGCCGGGAGGGAGTAATGAGCAGTTCTTC. It specifies CASGFLPGGSNEQFF.

The CDR3 reads CASSDGAGGWTEAFF. Here the CDR3 DNA reads TGTGCCAGCAGTGATGGGGCAGGGGGCTGGACTGAAGCTTTCTTT. The V gene is TRBV25-1, the J gene TRBJ1-1; 8 bases are a match to TRBD1. With 3 bases clipped from V and 5 bases from J, the junction kept 8 bases outside the gene matches. The CDR3 covers 15 residues. Germline V gene sequence: CDR1 MGHDK, CDR2 SYGVNS.

The table lists this clonotype with a few counts. V gene TRBV7-2 combines with J gene TRBJ2-3; 10 bases agree with TRBD2. The CDR3 loop spans 13 amino acids. V gave up 6 bases and J gave up 6 bases; unmatched junction bases: 3. Germline V gives CDR1 SGHTA, CDR2 FQGNSA. The CDR3 reads CASRTSGWDTQYF. CDR3 DNA sequence: TGTGCCAGCAGGACTAGCGGGTGGGATACGCAGTATTTT.

About this clonotype itself: Relative to the germline gene, one junction end is altered; a read error may explain this. The V and J genes are TRBV4-3 and TRBJ1-4; a possible D gene is TRBD1 (5 bases). This CDR3 comprises 14 residues. Germline V gives CDR1 LGHNA, CDR2 YSLEER. The CDR3 bases are TGCGCCAGCGGCCAAGCTTGGGGCGGTGAAAAACTGTTTTTT. Its translation: CASGQAWGGEKLFF.

The V gene is TRBV3-1, the J gene TRBJ1-1; unclear D gene. V gave up 3 bases and J gave up 1 base, with 6 bases separating them. The CDR3 covers 13 residues. Germline V gene lookup returns CDR1 LGHDT and CDR2 YNNKEL (reference sequence). The CDR3 is CASSQGKNTEAFF. CDR3 in DNA: TGTGCCAGCAGCCAGGGTAAGAACACTGAAGCTTTCTTT.

This clonotype has just a few counts. The chain joins TRBV9 to TRBJ2-7; TRBD2 agrees at 10 bases. Germline V lookup: CDR1 SGDLS, CDR2 YYNGEE. V shed 4 bases and J 2 bases; nucleotides not matched to a gene: 12. This CDR3 contains 17 residues. Written as DNA, the CDR3 is TGTGCCAGCAGCTCCGGGACCGGGACTAGCGCAACCTACGAGCAGTACTTC. It translates to CASSSGTGTSATYEQYF. Based on the CDR3 plus reference TRBV9 and TRBJ2-7, the full variable domain is DSGVTQTPKHLITATGQRVTLRCSPRSGDLSVYWYQQSLDQGLQFLIQYYNGEERAKGNILERFSAQQFPDLHSELNLSSLELGDSALYFCASSSGTGTSATYEQYFGPGTRLTVT.

This clonotype was picked up a small number of times. The rearrangement uses TRBV7-9 and TRBJ1-2; D possibly corresponds to TRBD1 (5 bases). Germline lookup yields CDR1 SEHNR and CDR2 FQNEAQ (reference sequence). The V end lost 8 bases, the J end lost 1 base, and 14 bases lay between the germline ends. The CDR3 runs 14 residues. CDR3 sequence reads: CASVGTALNYGYTF. The CDR3 DNA is TGTGCCAGCGTTGGGACTGCCCTTAACTATGGCTACACCTTC.

The V gene is TRBV20-1, the J gene TRBJ1-2; 7 bases line up with TRBD1. After removal of 3 bases from V and 7 bases from J, the junction contained 8 bases not matched to a gene. The CDR3 runs to 13 residues. Germline loops: CDR1 DFQATT, CDR2 SNEGSKA (reference sequence). The CDR3 DNA is TGCAGTGCTAGGCAGGGGGTCAATCTTGGCTACACCTTC. Its protein is CSARQGVNLGYTF.

This clonotype showed up just a few times. V usage is TRBV18 and J usage is TRBJ1-4, with D perhaps TRBD1 (5 bases). CDR3 length: 15 residues. From germline, CDR1 is KGHSH and CDR2 LQKENI. V was pared by 2 bases and J by 7 bases, with 14 bases between. The CDR3 sequence is CASSPEGASGEKLFF. As DNA, the CDR3 is TGTGCCAGCTCACCAGAAGGGGCATCCGGTGAAAAACTGTTTTTT.

V is TRBV4-3 and J is TRBJ2-5, with D possibly being TRBD1 or TRBD2 (5 bases each). The end of the DNA aligns better with TRBJ2-7, so the J call may be wrong. The CDR3 consists of 14 residues. From germline, CDR1 is LGHNA and CDR2 YSLEER. CDR3 amino acids: CASSQGQGEYEQYF. The CDR3 DNA reads TGCGCCAGCAGCCAAGGCCAGGGAGAGTACGAGCAGTACTTC.

This clonotype has only a few counts. This chain connects TRBV19 to TRBJ2-6; 10 bases are shared with TRBD1. V was pared by 8 bases and J by 4 bases, with 11 bases of the junction left unmatched. CDR3 length equals 17 residues. Germline V gene sequence: CDR1 LNHDA, CDR2 SQIVND (reference sequence). The CDR3 reads CASSTGTGVAGANVLTF. In DNA, the CDR3 is TGTGCCAGTTCAACCGGGACAGGGGTGGCAGGGGCCAACGTCCTGACTTTC.

DNA of the CDR3: TGTGCCAGCAGCTTAGACCCGGGGGTGGGGGAAAAACTGTTTTTT. It is translated as CASSLDPGVGEKLFF. This sequence joins TRBV7-2 and TRBJ1-4; D possibly corresponds to TRBD1 (5 bases). This CDR3 has 15 residues. With 1 base removed from V and 8 bases from J, the gap between germline ends came to 14 bases. CDR1 is SGHTA and CDR2 is FQGNSA in the germline V gene.